The 30 T cell receptor beta chains in this list originate from one sample, sequenced in a study of cytomegalovirus exposure and HLA in healthy donors. PCR used 60 Vbeta primers and 13 Jbeta primers. The table came from immunoSEQ multiplex PCR; TCRdb's copy has only in-frame clones and leaves some out. Among approximately 220,000 clones listed, roughly 84% were seen once. Sequencing was performed on PBMCs. The receptors come from a boy younger than 10 in good health and CMV-seronegative.

This chain connects TRBV27 to TRBJ2-7, with 12 bases lining up with TRBD1. The CDR3 has 15 amino acids. V lost 4 bases and J lost 0; bases outside the gene matches: 1. Germline values: CDR1 MNHEY, CDR2 SMNVEV (reference sequence). The CDR3 protein is CASSSGQGASYEQYF. CDR3 DNA: TGTGCCAGCAGTTCGGGACAGGGGGCCTCCTACGAGCAGTACTTC.

The rearrangement uses TRBV7-9 and TRBJ2-7; D perhaps matches TRBD2 (6 bases). Germline assignment: CDR1 SEHNR and CDR2 FQNEAQ (reference sequence). The CDR3 contains 13 residues. V was trimmed by 5 bases and J by 6 bases, leaving 14 bases between them. The CDR3 spells CASSPSSVSEQYF. The DNA for the CDR3 is TGTGCCAGCAGCCCATCTAGCGTCTCCGAGCAGTACTTC.

The V and J genes are TRBV6-5 and TRBJ1-3; 7 bases are a match to TRBD1. The CDR3 covers 13 residues. With 5 bases clipped from V and 6 bases from J, the junction kept 4 bases outside the gene matches. Looked up from germline, CDR1 is MNHEY and CDR2 is SVGAGI. CDR3 sequence (DNA): TGTGCCAGCAGTATCGGGACAGAAAACACCATATATTTT. Protein: CASSIGTENTIYF.

The chain recombines TRBV6-1 with TRBJ1-1; D is ambiguous. This CDR3 is built from 13 residues. V lost 4 bases, J lost 6 bases, and 12 bases lay in between. Germline V lookup: CDR1 MNHNS, CDR2 SASEGT. The CDR3, as DNA: TGTGCCAGCAGTGTGAGATCGGGTTCTGAAGCTTTCTTT. Protein product: CASSVRSGSEAFF.

The V and J genes are TRBV2 and TRBJ2-1; no clear D. Trimming pared 4 bases from V and 7 bases from J, leaving 5 bases between. CDR3 length: 11 residues. Germline V CDR1 and CDR2: SNHLY, FYNNEI. The CDR3 region has the DNA TGTGCCAGCAGTGTTCGGAATGAGCAGTTCTTC. Its protein is CASSVRNEQFF.

This clone was seen only a few times. The chain is built from TRBV6-5 and TRBJ2-3, with 8 bases matching TRBD2. The V segment lost 4 bases and the J segment 3 bases; nucleotides outside the gene matches: 3. The germline V gene encodes CDR1 MNHEY and CDR2 SVGAGI. The CDR3 extends over 14 amino acids. In DNA form, the CDR3 reads TGTGCCAGCAGTTCGGGGGGGCGGACAGATACGCAGTATTTT. Its translation: CASSSGGRTDTQYF.

The gene calls are TRBV7-9 and TRBJ2-7; a weak D match, TRBD1 (6 bases). The CDR3 sequence is 15 residues long. Trimming left V 1 base short and J 7 bases short, with 17 bases between. The germline CDR1 and CDR2 sequences are SEHNR and FQNEAQ (reference sequence). The CDR3 DNA sequence: TGTGCCAGCAGCTTAGTAGGGGGTGACCTTGGGGAGCAGTACTTC. It codes for CASSLVGGDLGEQYF.

This chain uses TRBV7-8 with TRBJ2-1; TRBD2 agrees at 16 bases. The junction had 8 bases not matched to a gene; V was cut back by 5 bases and J by 4 bases. This CDR3 contains 18 residues. Germline lookup yields CDR1 SGHVS and CDR2 FQNEAQ. CDR3: CASSPGLAGGDPYNEQFF. The CDR3 coding sequence is TGTGCCAGCAGCCCGGGACTAGCGGGAGGGGACCCTTACAATGAGCAGTTCTTC.

Turning to this clone: Distinct nucleotide sequences in the sample also encode this CDR3. J is TRBJ2-5 and V is TRBV7-3; 9 bases align to TRBD2. In germline, CDR1 is SGHTA, CDR2 FQGTGA. CDR3 size: 14 residues. The V and J ends lost 2 bases and 2 bases, in that order; junction bases with no gene match: 0. The CDR3 DNA sequence: TGTGCCAGCAGCTTAGCGGGGGGGCAAGAGACCCAGTACTTC. Amino acids: CASSLAGGQETQYF.

The genes are TRBV12-5 and TRBJ2-7; 12 nucleotides line up with TRBD2. V shed 1 base and J 5 bases; nucleotides not matched to a gene: 0. The length of the CDR3 is 14 residues. Germline-derived CDR1 and CDR2 are LGHNT and FRNRAP. CDR3 protein: CASGLGLAGDEQYF. The CDR3 bases are TGTGCTAGTGGTTTGGGACTAGCGGGAGACGAGCAGTACTTC.

This clone was found once. The V call is TRBV7-2, the J call TRBJ1-1; D is ambiguous. The germline CDR1 and CDR2 sequences are SGHTA and FQGNSA. The CDR3 spans 12 residues. V was pared by 5 bases and J by 11 bases, with 15 bases between. The CDR3 loop is CASSAQRGWAFF. The CDR3 DNA reads TGTGCCAGCAGCGCCCAAAGAGGGTGGGCTTTCTTT.

J is TRBJ1-1 and V is TRBV6-1; TRBD1 aligns across 7 bases. J gave up 3 bases and V 5 bases, and 3 bases lay outside the gene matches. Germline CDR1 MNHNS, CDR2 SASEGT. The CDR3 has 13 residues. The CDR3 spells CASSQTGDTEAFF. In DNA, the CDR3 is TGTGCCAGCAGTCAAACAGGGGACACTGAAGCTTTCTTT.

This sequence joins TRBV6-4 and TRBJ2-1; 11 bases map to TRBD2. CDR1 and CDR2 from the germline V gene are MRHNA and SNTAGT. The CDR3 extends over 14 amino acids. Germline trimming cut 6 bases from V and 6 bases from J; bases unmatched to any gene: 4. The CDR3 sequence: CASRDLAGGNEQFF. CDR3 bases: TGTGCCAGCAGGGACCTAGCGGGGGGCAATGAGCAGTTCTTC.

V gene TRBV19 combines with J gene TRBJ1-5; D uncertain. Deletions cut 5 bases from V and 4 bases from J, with 9 bases between. This CDR3 region has 13 residues. Germline V gene sequence: CDR1 LNHDA, CDR2 SQIVND (reference sequence). The CDR3 spells CASSPVFNQPQHF. Written as DNA, the CDR3 is TGTGCCAGTAGTCCCGTTTTTAATCAGCCCCAGCATTTT.

The chain joins TRBV6-1 to TRBJ1-5; 8 bases align to TRBD1. Trimming cost V 3 bases and J 2 bases; bases outside gene matches: 3. The germline V gene encodes CDR1 MNHNS and CDR2 SASEGT. CDR3 size: 15 residues. Here the CDR3 reads CASSDTGGGNQPQHF. DNA of the CDR3: TGTGCCAGCAGTGACACAGGGGGGGGCAATCAGCCCCAGCATTTT.

V gene TRBV9 combines with J gene TRBJ2-5; D may be TRBD2 (5 bases). Near its end, the DNA agrees better with TRBJ2-7, so the J call may be wrong. Germline-derived CDR1 and CDR2 are SGDLS and YYNGEE. This CDR3 spans 14 amino acids. CDR3 nucleotide sequence: TGTGCCAGCAGCGTAGACGGGGATCTAGGCGAGCAGTACTTC. This gives the protein CASSVDGDLGEQYF.

The chain couples TRBV18 to TRBJ1-3, with 7 bases fitting TRBD1. Germline V gene lookup returns CDR1 KGHSH and CDR2 LQKENI. V lost 3 bases, J lost 5 bases, and 16 bases stayed unmatched. CDR3 length: 18 amino acids. For the CDR3, the DNA is TGTGCCAGCTCACCCGAAGGGTCCGACGGACAGGCTAGAAACACCATATATTTT. Its protein product is CASSPEGSDGQARNTIYF.

This clone has just one count. This CDR3 is also generated by other DNA sequences in the sample. CDR3 nucleotide sequence: TGCGCCAGCAGCTTGGGGCTAGCGGGAGCCACAGATACGCAGTATTTT. Amino acid sequence: CASSLGLAGATDTQYF. The rearrangement links TRBV5-1 to TRBJ2-3; TRBD2 matches at 10 bases. Germline V lookup: CDR1 SGHRS, CDR2 YFSETQ. V dropped 0 bases and J dropped 2; count of bases not matched to a gene: 3. The CDR3 is made up of 16 amino acids.

J is TRBJ2-1 and V is TRBV27; a weak D match, TRBD2 (5 bases). The CDR3 sequence is 15 residues long. CDR1 is MNHEY, CDR2 SMNVEV, per germline (reference sequence). Trimming pared 3 bases from V and 6 bases from J, leaving 15 bases between. CDR3 region: CASSFPSRGVNEQFF. The CDR3 region has the DNA TGTGCCAGCAGTTTCCCTAGCCGTGGGGTCAATGAGCAGTTCTTC.

The chain employs TRBV27 and TRBJ2-2; D remains unclear. The CDR3 sequence is 13 residues long. Trimming left V 5 bases short and J 8 bases short, with 12 bases between. CDR1 MNHEY and CDR2 SMNVEV come from the germline V gene (reference sequence). CDR3 sequence (DNA): TGTGCCAGCAGTCTACTCGATCCGGGGGAGCTGTTTTTT. Translated: CASSLLDPGELFF.

This clone was seen a single time. The chain is built from TRBV7-9 and TRBJ2-7; 8 bases agree with TRBD2. Germline CDR1 reads SEHNR; CDR2 reads FQNEAQ (reference sequence). V was clipped by 0 bases and J by 8 bases; unmatched bases: 6. The CDR3 contains 14 residues. CDR3 sequence reads: CASSLAREGPKQYF. The DNA of the CDR3 is TGTGCCAGCAGCTTAGCTCGGGAGGGCCCGAAGCAGTACTTC. Based on the CDR3 plus reference TRBV7-9 and TRBJ2-7, the full variable domain is DTGVSQNPRHKITKRGQNVTFRCDPISEHNRLYWYRQTLGQGPEFLTYFQNEAQLEKSRLLSDRFSAERPKGSFSTLEIQRTEQGDSAMYLCASSLAREGPKQYFGPGTRLTVT.

The V gene is TRBV4-2, the J gene TRBJ2-3, with 7 bases identical to TRBD2. Germline V gene lookup returns CDR1 LGHNA and CDR2 YNFKEQ. Trimming took 0 bases from V and 1 from J; bases not matched to a gene: 1. The CDR3 totals 15 residues. CDR3 protein: CASSQETSGTDTQYF. Written as DNA, the CDR3 is TGTGCCAGCAGCCAAGAAACTAGCGGCACAGATACGCAGTATTTT.

The CDR3 DNA sequence: TGTGCCAGCAGTTCGTCGGCTGGGGCCAACGTCCTGACTTTC. Its translation: CASSSSAGANVLTF. The chain links TRBV6-5 to TRBJ2-6; D gene uncertain. The CDR3 contains 14 residues. The V and J ends lost 4 bases and 2 bases respectively, with 6 bases between them. Germline CDR1 reads MNHEY; CDR2 reads SVGAGI.

The rearrangement links TRBV2 to TRBJ2-2; no reliable D call. This CDR3 has 12 residues. The germline V and J ends were trimmed by 4 bases and 6 bases, with 6 bases remaining between them. Germline CDR1 and CDR2: SNHLY and FYNNEI. In DNA form, the CDR3 reads TGTGCCAGCAGTGGCGGTCCCGGGGAGCTGTTTTTT. Encoded protein: CASSGGPGELFF.

The rearrangement links TRBV7-6 to TRBJ2-2, with 7 bases matching TRBD2. Per germline, CDR1 SGHVS and CDR2 FNYEAQ. The CDR3 totals 14 residues. Unmatched junction bases numbered 3, after V lost 4 bases and J lost 4 bases. The CDR3 protein is CASSSSGGTGELFF. Here the CDR3 DNA reads TGTGCCAGCAGCTCATCGGGAGGCACCGGGGAGCTGTTTTTT.

The chain recombines TRBV2 with TRBJ2-2; weak D call: TRBD1 (6 bases). Trimming stripped 2 bases from V and 4 bases from J, with 14 bases between. CDR1 is SNHLY, CDR2 FYNNEI, per germline. This CDR3 has 16 amino acids. As DNA, the CDR3 is TGTGCCAGCAGTGAAACGGCAGGGGTTCTCACCGGGGAGCTGTTTTTT. Protein: CASSETAGVLTGELFF. Full variable domain (missing parts from reference TRBV2 and TRBJ2-2): EPEVTQTPSHQVTQMGQEVILRCVPISNHLYFYWYRQILGQKVEFLVSFYNNEISEKSEIFDDQFSVERPDGSNFTLKIRSTKLEDSAMYFCASSETAGVLTGELFFGEGSRLTVL.

Only one count was recorded for this clone. The chain carries TRBV30 and TRBJ2-3, with a possible D match to TRBD2 (7 bases). Trimming took 4 bases from V and 2 from J, leaving 19 bases between them. The CDR3 covers 16 residues. The germline gives CDR1 GTSNPN, CDR2 SVGIG (reference sequence). In DNA, the CDR3 is TGTGCCTGGACCTCCCTGAGCGGGACAACCACAGATACGCAGTATTTT. Encoded protein: CAWTSLSGTTTDTQYF. The variable domain in full, completed from reference TRBV30 and TRBJ2-3, reads SQTIHQWPATLVQPVGSPLSLECTVEGTSNPNLYWYRQAAGRGLQLLFYSVGIGQISSEVPQNLSASRPQDRQFILSSKKLLLSDSGFYLCAWTSLSGTTTDTQYFGPGTRLTVL.

The rearrangement links TRBV7-8 to TRBJ2-3; 8 nucleotides match TRBD2. J gave up 5 bases and V 1 base, and 11 bases lay outside the gene matches. This CDR3 spans 17 amino acids. Germline CDR1 SGHVS, CDR2 FQNEAQ. CDR3 nucleotides: TGTGCCAGCAGCTTAGTTGGTCAGTCCGGGGGGGGAGATACGCAGTATTTT. Translating it yields CASSLVGQSGGGDTQYF.

This chain connects TRBV5-4 to TRBJ1-1; perhaps TRBD1 as D (5 bases). Germline V lookup: CDR1 SGHNT, CDR2 YYREEE (reference sequence). CDR3 size: 13 residues. V was trimmed by 5 bases and J by 10 bases, leaving 18 bases between them. In DNA, the CDR3 is TGTGCCAGCAGGTACACGGGGGGGTCTGTAGCTTTCTTT. Its translation is CASRYTGGSVAFF.

V and J are TRBV5-8 and TRBJ2-3; TRBD2 agrees at 8 bases. Germline CDR1 is SGHTS and CDR2 is YDEGEE. After removal of 2 bases from V and 6 bases from J, the junction contained 14 bases not matched to a gene. CDR3 size: 17 residues. CDR3 amino acids: CASSFEGGAGVFDTQYF. The CDR3 nucleotides are TGTGCCAGCAGCTTTGAGGGGGGAGCGGGAGTTTTCGATACGCAGTATTTT. The full variable domain, completed using reference TRBV5-8 and TRBJ2-3, is EAGVTQSPTHLIKTRGQQATLRCSPISGHTSVYWYQQALGLGLQFLLWYDEGEERNRGNFPPRFSGRQFPNYSSELNVNALELEDSALYLCASSFEGGAGVFDTQYFGPGTRLTVL.